In its sample, the clone carrying this TCR beta chain was seen once. This CDR3 comprises 14 residues. CDR1 MGHDK and CDR2 SYGVNS come from the germline V gene. V gave up 2 bases and J gave up 8 bases, with 10 bases separating them. The sample originates from a study of CD8 T cells in Susac syndrome. The RNA, about 0.5 to 1 ug, was put through reverse transcription using random hexamers. By means of immunoSEQ multiplex PCR, TCR beta CDR3 spanning 54 Vbeta and 13 Jbeta underwent amplification. TCRdb called the immunoSEQ multiplex PCR reads again in MiXCR, with one record for every CDR3 protein. Of 95,000 to 150,000 distinct CDR3 sequences listed, 94% are singletons. CD8+ and CD4+ T cells from blood underwent TCR beta sequencing, which was carried out in a high-throughput format. The study used healthy donors as controls matched for age and sex. TEMRA cells were enriched by FACS, while CD8+ and CD4+ T cells were obtained through a negative isolation that was performed magnetically.

The sample taken for sequencing was CD4+ T cells from PBMCs. This clonotype was sampled from a human donor in good health. The gene calls are TRBV25-1 and TRBJ1-6; D is unresolved. CDR3: CASSELQSDSPLHF. CDR3 nucleotide sequence: TGTGCCAGCAGTGAACTACAGTCGGATTCACCCCTCCACTTT.